Presented here are 15 T cell receptor beta chains from one specimen sequenced in a study of blood T cell repertoires in COVID-19. Only in-frame clones appear in the TCRdb table, and some are missing; sequencing was by immunoSEQ multiplex PCR. The data contain some 180,000 clones, around 79% of them singletons. Sequencing used peripheral blood. The receptors come from a man aged 50 to 59 who had recovered from COVID-19.

The J gene is TRBJ2-7, the V gene TRBV5-1, with a possible D match to TRBD1 (6 bases). Per the germline V gene, CDR1 is SGHRS and CDR2 is YFSETQ. The V end was cut by 4 bases, the J end by 6 bases, with 14 bases between. This CDR3 has 13 amino acids. The CDR3 region is CASSPTGYSEQYF. Written as DNA, the CDR3 is TGCGCCAGCAGCCCTACAGGGTACAGCGAGCAGTACTTC.

The CDR3 sequence: CASSPWTGGHGYTF. DNA of the CDR3: TGTGCCAGCAGTCCCTGGACAGGGGGTCATGGCTACACCTTC. V and J are TRBV25-1 and TRBJ1-2; 10 positions match TRBD1. This CDR3 contains 14 residues. The V gene's germline CDR1 is MGHDK and CDR2 SYGVNS. The junction had 6 bases not matched to a gene; V was cut back by 5 bases and J by 6 bases.

The chain carries TRBV6-5 and TRBJ2-7; D possibly corresponds to TRBD2 (6 bases). Germline V gives CDR1 MNHEY, CDR2 SVGAGI. V dropped 5 bases and J dropped 4 bases, with 15 bases sitting between them. This CDR3 has 14 amino acids. CDR3 nucleotides: TGTGCCAGCAGTCAGAATACGGGGACTTACGAGCAGTACTTC. Amino acids: CASSQNTGTYEQYF.

V is TRBV5-1 and J is TRBJ2-1; 8 positions agree with TRBD2. The CDR3 covers 15 residues. The V gene's germline CDR1 is SGHRS and CDR2 YFSETQ. Trimming at V came to 0 bases and at J to 6 bases, leaving 5 bases not matched to a gene. DNA of the CDR3: TGCGCCAGCAGCTTGGGAGCGGGAGTAGGCAATGAGCAGTTCTTC. Translating it yields CASSLGAGVGNEQFF.

V and J are TRBV5-4 and TRBJ1-2, with TRBD1 matching 7 bases. V shed 3 bases, J shed 7 bases, and the junction held 9 bases outside the gene matches. The CDR3 consists of 14 residues. CDR1 and CDR2 (germline): SGHNT, YYREEE (reference sequence). CDR3 sequence: CASSSPTGIGGYTF. In DNA form, the CDR3 reads TGTGCCAGCAGCTCACCGACAGGGATCGGTGGCTACACCTTC.

V gene TRBV12-3 or TRBV12-4 combines with J gene TRBJ2-1; TRBD1 is a possible D gene (5 bases). V dropped 3 bases and J dropped 9 bases, with 12 bases sitting between them. There are 13 residues in the CDR3. The chain's CDR3 is CASSLDMVPEQFF. The DNA of the CDR3 is TGTGCCAGCAGTTTGGACATGGTCCCTGAGCAGTTCTTC.

This clone was seen more than once but under ten times. The chain has TRBV19 and TRBJ2-6; tentative D call: TRBD2 (6 bases). V lost 3 bases and J lost 4, with 13 bases in between. The length of the CDR3 is 16 residues. CDR1 LNHDA and CDR2 SQIVND come from the germline V gene (reference sequence). The CDR3: CASSIGGISGANVLTF. The CDR3 DNA reads as TGTGCCAGTAGTATCGGGGGAATCTCCGGGGCCAACGTCCTGACTTTC. Drawing the rest from reference TRBV19 and TRBJ2-6, the complete variable domain is DGGITQSPKYLFRKEGQNVTLSCEQNLNHDAMYWYRQDPGQGLRLIYYSQIVNDFQKGDIAEGYSVSREKKESFPLTVTSAQKNPTAFYLCASSIGGISGANVLTFGAGSRLTVL.

DNA of the CDR3: TGCAGCGTTGAAAGATGGAGGACAGGGTACAATGAGCAGTTCTTC. Amino acids: CSVERWRTGYNEQFF. J is TRBJ2-1 and V is TRBV29-1, with TRBD1 matching over 8 bases. CDR1 and CDR2 from the germline V gene are SQVTM and ANQGSEA. J was trimmed by 4 bases and V by 2 bases; bases with no gene match: 7. The CDR3 is made up of 15 amino acids.

CDR3 region: CASSSTGSYQPQHF. The CDR3 nucleotides read TGTGCCAGCAGTTCAACAGGGAGCTATCAGCCCCAGCATTTT. The rearrangement uses TRBV6-5 and TRBJ1-5; D perhaps matches TRBD1 (6 bases). This CDR3 is 14 amino acids long. CDR1 MNHEY and CDR2 SVGAGI come from the germline V gene. Trimming cost V 4 bases and J 5 bases, with 12 bases left between them.

This chain connects TRBV9 to TRBJ2-5, with no clear D. The length of the CDR3 is 13 residues. The germline CDR1 and CDR2 sequences are SGDLS and YYNGEE. The V gene lost 0 bases and the J gene lost 6 bases, with 9 bases spanning the gap. CDR3 residues: CASSVAHSQTQYF. As DNA, the CDR3 is TGTGCCAGCAGCGTAGCGCACTCCCAGACCCAGTACTTC.

The chain carries TRBV5-6 and TRBJ2-1, with TRBD1 matching 9 bases. Looked up from germline, CDR1 is SGHDT and CDR2 is YYEEEE. The CDR3 is 16 amino acids. Trimming removed 0 bases from V and 5 bases from J; junction bases left unmatched: 6. The CDR3 bases are TGTGCCAGCAGCTTGGTGCGGGACAGGGTTGACAATGAGCAGTTCTTC. This encodes CASSLVRDRVDNEQFF.

V gene TRBV5-8 combines with J gene TRBJ1-5; D is unclear. The CDR3 runs to 14 residues. V lost 6 bases, J lost 7 bases, and 17 bases lay in between. CDR1 SGHTS and CDR2 YDEGEE come from the germline V gene. The CDR3 coding sequence is TGTGCCAGCAAAACCGTTTTCGGGGTCCAGCCCCAGCATTTT. The encoded protein is CASKTVFGVQPQHF.

The chain couples TRBV3-1 (or the pseudogene TRBV3-2) to TRBJ1-1, with a possible D match to TRBD1 (5 bases). Germline V gene lookup returns CDR1 LGHDT and CDR2 YNNKEL (reference sequence). The CDR3 has 16 amino acids. V shed 0 bases and J shed 2 bases, with 13 bases lying between them. CDR3 in amino acids: CASSQEWGRSNTEAFF. The CDR3, as DNA: TGTGCCAGCAGCCAAGAATGGGGCCGTTCTAACACTGAAGCTTTCTTT.

The J gene is TRBJ2-3, the V gene TRBV7-2; 8 positions match TRBD2. This CDR3 is built from 16 residues. CDR1 SGHTA and CDR2 FQGNSA come from the germline V gene. Unmatched junction bases numbered 6, after V lost 1 base and J lost 3 bases. The CDR3 loop is CASSLVSGGGTDTQYF. CDR3 sequence (DNA): TGTGCCAGCAGCTTAGTATCCGGGGGGGGAACAGATACGCAGTATTTT.

The rearrangement uses TRBV3-1 (or the pseudogene TRBV3-2) and TRBJ2-7; 8 bases match TRBD2. The V gene's germline CDR1 is LGHDT and CDR2 YNNKEL (reference sequence). This CDR3 is 16 amino acids long. The J segment lost 0 bases and the V segment lost 5 bases, leaving 9 bases of the junction unmatched. The CDR3 DNA follows: TGTGCCAGCAGCGAGCTAGCGGGCGTCAGCTCCTACGAGCAGTACTTC. It encodes CASSELAGVSSYEQYF.